This TCR beta chain emerged from a study of blood T cell repertoires in COVID-19. The V gene end was trimmed by 6 bases and the J gene end by 5 bases; junction bases not matched to a gene: 7. Germline V CDR1 and CDR2: KGHSH, LQKENI. The length of the CDR3 is 14 residues. Repertoires were generated with immunoSEQ multiplex PCR, while TCRdb's copy carries only in-frame clones and drops some. The sample has around 130,000 clones, around four fifths seen once. Source material: PBMCs or T cells enriched from blood (not recorded which). The chain joins TRBV18 to TRBJ2-1; 7 bases map to TRBD1. The sequence derives from a man in his forties or fifties with acute COVID-19. The DNA of the CDR3 is TGTGCCAGCTCTTTAGGGGGACAGAACAATGAGCAGTTCTTC. It translates to CASSLGGQNNEQFF.